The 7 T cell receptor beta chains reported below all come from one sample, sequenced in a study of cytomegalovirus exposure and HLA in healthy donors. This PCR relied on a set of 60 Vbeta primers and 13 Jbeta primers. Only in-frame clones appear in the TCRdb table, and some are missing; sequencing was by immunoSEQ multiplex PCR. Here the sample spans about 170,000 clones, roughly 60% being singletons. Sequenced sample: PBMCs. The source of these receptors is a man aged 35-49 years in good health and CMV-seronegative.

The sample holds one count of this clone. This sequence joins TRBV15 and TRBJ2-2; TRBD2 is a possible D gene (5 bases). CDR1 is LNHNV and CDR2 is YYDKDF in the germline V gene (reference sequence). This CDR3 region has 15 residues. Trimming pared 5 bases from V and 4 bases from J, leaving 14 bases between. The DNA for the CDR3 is TGTGCCACCAGCTCCCGCGGACTTGGCACCGGGGAGCTGTTTTTT. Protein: CATSSRGLGTGELFF. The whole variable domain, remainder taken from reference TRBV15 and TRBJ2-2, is DAMVIQNPRYQVTQFGKPVTLSCSQTLNHNVMYWYQQKSSQAPKLLFHYYDKDFNNEADTPDNFQSRRPNTSFCFLDIRSPGLGDTAMYLCATSSRGLGTGELFFGEGSRLTVL.

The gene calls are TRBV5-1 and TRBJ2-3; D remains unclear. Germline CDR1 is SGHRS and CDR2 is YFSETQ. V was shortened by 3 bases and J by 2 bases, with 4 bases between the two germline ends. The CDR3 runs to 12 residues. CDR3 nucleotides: TGCGCCAGCAGCTCCTACACAGATACGCAGTATTTT. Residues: CASSSYTDTQYF.

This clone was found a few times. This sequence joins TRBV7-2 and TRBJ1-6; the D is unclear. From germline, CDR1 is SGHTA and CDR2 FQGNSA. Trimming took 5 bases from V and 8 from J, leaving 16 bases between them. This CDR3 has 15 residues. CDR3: CASSPGSLPYSPLHF. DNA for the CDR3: TGTGCCAGCAGCCCCGGGTCTCTCCCCTATTCACCCCTCCACTTT.

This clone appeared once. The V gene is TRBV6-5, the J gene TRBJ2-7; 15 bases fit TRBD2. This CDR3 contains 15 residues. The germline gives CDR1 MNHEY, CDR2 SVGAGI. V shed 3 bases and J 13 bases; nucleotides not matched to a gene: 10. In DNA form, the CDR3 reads TGTGCCAGCAGTTATGGGGGACTAGCGGGGGGAATTATCTACTTC. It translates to CASSYGGLAGGIIYF.

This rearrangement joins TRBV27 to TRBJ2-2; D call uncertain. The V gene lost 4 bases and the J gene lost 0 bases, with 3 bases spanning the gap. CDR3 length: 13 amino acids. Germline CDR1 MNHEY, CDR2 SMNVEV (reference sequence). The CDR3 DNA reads TGTGCCAGCAGTTCCACGAACACCGGGGAGCTGTTTTTT. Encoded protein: CASSSTNTGELFF.

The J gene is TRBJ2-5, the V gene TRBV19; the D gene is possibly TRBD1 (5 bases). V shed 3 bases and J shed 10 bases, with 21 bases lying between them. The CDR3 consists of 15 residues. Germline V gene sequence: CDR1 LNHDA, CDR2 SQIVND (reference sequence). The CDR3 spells CASSMEQGARPIQYF. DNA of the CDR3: TGTGCCAGTAGTATGGAGCAGGGTGCCCGTCCTATCCAGTACTTC.

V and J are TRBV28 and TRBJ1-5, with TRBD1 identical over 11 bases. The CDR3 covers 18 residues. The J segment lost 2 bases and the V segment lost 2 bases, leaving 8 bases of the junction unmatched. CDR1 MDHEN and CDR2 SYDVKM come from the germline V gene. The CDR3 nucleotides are TGTGCCAGCAGTTTAGGGACAGGGGGTAGATACGGCAATCAGCCCCAGCATTTT. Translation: CASSLGTGGRYGNQPQHF.